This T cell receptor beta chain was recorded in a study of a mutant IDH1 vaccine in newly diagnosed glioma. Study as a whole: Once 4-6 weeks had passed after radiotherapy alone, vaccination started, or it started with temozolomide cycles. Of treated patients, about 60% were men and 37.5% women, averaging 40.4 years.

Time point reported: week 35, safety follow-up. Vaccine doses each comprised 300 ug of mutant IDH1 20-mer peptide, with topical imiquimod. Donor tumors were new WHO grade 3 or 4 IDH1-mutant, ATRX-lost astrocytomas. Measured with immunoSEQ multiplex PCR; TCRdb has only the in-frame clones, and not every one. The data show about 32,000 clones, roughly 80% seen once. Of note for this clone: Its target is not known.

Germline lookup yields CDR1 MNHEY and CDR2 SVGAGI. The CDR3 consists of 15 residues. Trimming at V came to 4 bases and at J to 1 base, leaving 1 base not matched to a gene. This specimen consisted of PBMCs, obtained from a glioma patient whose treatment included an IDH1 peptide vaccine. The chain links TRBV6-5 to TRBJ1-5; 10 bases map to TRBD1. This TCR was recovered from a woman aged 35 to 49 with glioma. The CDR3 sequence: CASSSGQGSNQPQHF. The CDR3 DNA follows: TGTGCCAGCAGTTCGGGACAGGGGAGCAATCAGCCCCAGCATTTT.